A selection of T cell receptor beta chains follows, all from one sample in a study of T cell changes during pregnancy in multiple sclerosis. Method: immunoSEQ multiplex PCR; TCRdb's copy keeps in-frame clones and lacks some. The table shows some 74,000 clones, with over 80% occurring only once. The sequencing used peripheral blood, collected before pregnancy. These receptors came from a female donor with multiple sclerosis, enrolled in a pregnancy study. Both conserved end residues are part of each CDR3. The D gene is left open where the match is weak. Clone sizes are given selectively: once, few, many, or a class where the clone is expanded.

clone_size: .
d_call: TRBD1
j_call: TRBJ2-5
v_call: TRBV7-9
cdr3_nt: TGTGCCAGCAGCTTCCCCAGGGGGAAGGAGACCCAGTACTTC
cdr3_aa: CASSFPRGKETQYF

clone_size: once
d_call: TRBD1
j_call: TRBJ1-1
v_call: TRBV6-4
cdr3_nt: TGTGCCAGCAGTGATCCGGGACAGGGGAACACTGAAGCTTTCTTT
cdr3_aa: CASSDPGQGNTEAFF

clone_size: .
d_call: TRBD1
j_call: TRBJ2-5
v_call: TRBV7-2
cdr3_nt: TGTGCCAGCAGCTCGACAGGGGGCCCAGAGACCCAGTACTTC
cdr3_aa: CASSSTGGPETQYF

clone_size: .
d_call: .
j_call: TRBJ1-2
v_call: TRBV19
cdr3_nt: TGTGCCAGTAGTATTCGTGGAGCCTATGGCTACACCTTC
cdr3_aa: CASSIRGAYGYTF

clone_size: .
d_call: .
j_call: TRBJ2-1
v_call: TRBV15
cdr3_nt: TGTGCCACCAGCAGAGCCGCCAGAAATGAGCAGTTCTTC
cdr3_aa: CATSRAARNEQFF

clone_size: .
d_call: .
j_call: TRBJ2-2
v_call: TRBV11-2
cdr3_nt: TGTGCCAGCAGTCCCGGCACCGGGGAGCTGTTTTTT
cdr3_aa: CASSPGTGELFF

clone_size: few
d_call: .
j_call: TRBJ1-1
v_call: TRBV7-6
cdr3_nt: TGTGCCAGCAGCGAGGGCATGAACACTGAAGCTTTCTTT
cdr3_aa: CASSEGMNTEAFF

clone_size: .
d_call: TRBD1
j_call: TRBJ2-7
v_call: TRBV2
cdr3_nt: TGTGCCAGCAGTGCCAGACAGGGTCCCCACGAGCAGTACTTC
cdr3_aa: CASSARQGPHEQYF

clone_size: medium-sized
d_call: .
j_call: TRBJ2-3
v_call: TRBV7-9
cdr3_nt: TGTGCCAGCAGCTTAGTGAGTATGACAACAGATACGCAGTATTTT
cdr3_aa: CASSLVSMTTDTQYF

clone_size: .
d_call: .
j_call: TRBJ2-7
v_call: TRBV10-3
cdr3_nt: TGTGCCATCCTAAAAGACAGAGCCGGACGCTACGAGCAGTACTTC
cdr3_aa: CAILKDRAGRYEQYF

clone_size: .
d_call: TRBD1
j_call: TRBJ1-3
v_call: TRBV2
cdr3_nt: TGTGCCAGCAGTGAATATTGGACAGGAGCCTCTGGAAACACCATATATTTT
cdr3_aa: CASSEYWTGASGNTIYF

clone_size: .
d_call: TRBD1
j_call: TRBJ2-7
v_call: TRBV11-3
cdr3_nt: TGTGCCAGCAGCTTCGGGGACAGGGGAGTTTCCTACGAGCAGTACTTC
cdr3_aa: CASSFGDRGVSYEQYF

clone_size: .
d_call: TRBD2
j_call: TRBJ2-5
v_call: TRBV5-1
cdr3_nt: TGCGCCAGCAGCGGGGACGGGAGGGCCGGCGAGACCCAGTACTTC
cdr3_aa: CASSGDGRAGETQYF

clone_size: .
d_call: .
j_call: TRBJ2-1
v_call: TRBV19
cdr3_nt: TGTGCCAGTAGTATAGCTAGGGGTAGACACAATGAGCAGTTCTTC
cdr3_aa: CASSIARGRHNEQFF

clone_size: .
d_call: TRBD1
j_call: TRBJ2-3
v_call: TRBV5-1
cdr3_nt: TGCGCCAGCAGCTCCGGACAGGGCCCAGATACGCAGTATTTT
cdr3_aa: CASSSGQGPDTQYF

clone_size: .
d_call: TRBD1
j_call: TRBJ2-1
v_call: TRBV9
cdr3_nt: TGTGCCAGCAGCGTAGAAACAGGGGGCTCCTACAATGAGCAGTTCTTC
cdr3_aa: CASSVETGGSYNEQFF

clone_size: .
d_call: .
j_call: TRBJ1-2
v_call: TRBV7-2
cdr3_nt: TGTGCCAGCTATGACCCAGGCTTCTATGGCTACACCTTC
cdr3_aa: CASYDPGFYGYTF

clone_size: .
d_call: TRBD1
j_call: TRBJ2-2
v_call: TRBV28
cdr3_nt: TGTGCCAGCAGTTCACCCCGACAGGGCCCTAGGGGGGAGCTGTTTTTT
cdr3_aa: CASSSPRQGPRGELFF

clone_size: .
d_call: .
j_call: TRBJ1-1
v_call: TRBV6-5
cdr3_nt: TGTGCCAGCAGCCGTCGGGACACGAACACTGAAGCTTTCTTT
cdr3_aa: CASSRRDTNTEAFF

clone_size: .
d_call: .
j_call: TRBJ1-2
v_call: TRBV6-6
cdr3_nt: TGTGCCAGCAGTTACTCGGAGGGACCCCCGGAAGATGGCTACACCTTC
cdr3_aa: CASSYSEGPPEDGYTF

clone_size: once
d_call: TRBD2
j_call: TRBJ2-2
v_call: TRBV30
cdr3_nt: TGTGCCTGGAGCCCCGAGGGGCGGGAGTTAGTCGGGGAGCTGTTTTTT
cdr3_aa: CAWSPEGRELVGELFF

clone_size: .
d_call: .
j_call: TRBJ1-4
v_call: TRBV7-9
cdr3_nt: TGTGCCAGCAGCCTCGGAGGGGCTGGCCAAAAACTGTTTTTT
cdr3_aa: CASSLGGAGQKLFF

clone_size: .
d_call: .
j_call: TRBJ2-1
v_call: TRBV2
cdr3_nt: TGTGCCAGCAGCCGGAACAGGGCTGAGCAGTTCTTC
cdr3_aa: CASSRNRAEQFF

clone_size: .
d_call: TRBD2
j_call: TRBJ2-1
v_call: TRBV7-6
cdr3_nt: TGTGCCAGCAGCTTAGCTCTAGCGGGAGAGCTAAACAATGAGCAGTTCTTC
cdr3_aa: CASSLALAGELNNEQFF

clone_size: .
d_call: .
j_call: TRBJ2-7
v_call: TRBV14
cdr3_nt: TGTGCCAGCAGCCAAGATTCACAGGGTTGGCCCTACGAGCAGTACTTC
cdr3_aa: CASSQDSQGWPYEQYF

clone_size: .
d_call: TRBD1
j_call: TRBJ1-2
v_call: TRBV29-1
cdr3_nt: TGCAGCGTTGTATTTCCCCCCGAGCCCACAGGGGCTAACTATGGCTACACCTTC
cdr3_aa: CSVVFPPEPTGANYGYTF

clone_size: .
d_call: TRBD2
j_call: TRBJ2-3
v_call: TRBV4-3
cdr3_nt: TGCGCCAGCAGCCAAGGGACTAGCGGCTCAGATACGCAGTATTTT
cdr3_aa: CASSQGTSGSDTQYF

clone_size: .
d_call: .
j_call: TRBJ1-1
v_call: TRBV7-9
cdr3_nt: TGTGCCAGCAGCTTAGCCAAGACGGGTAACACTGAAGCTTTCTTT
cdr3_aa: CASSLAKTGNTEAFF

clone_size: .
d_call: TRBD1
j_call: TRBJ1-1
v_call: TRBV7-9
cdr3_nt: TGTGCCAGCAGCTTGGTATTAGGGACAGTAGGGGATGGTGGGACTGAAGCTTTCTTT
cdr3_aa: CASSLVLGTVGDGGTEAFF

clone_size: .
d_call: .
j_call: TRBJ1-2
v_call: TRBV30
cdr3_nt: TGTGCCTGGAGTGGGCTGTATGGCTACACCTTC
cdr3_aa: CAWSGLYGYTF

clone_size: .
d_call: .
j_call: TRBJ2-1
v_call: TRBV4-2
cdr3_nt: TGTGCCAGCAGCCAAGATAGTGGGAGCTCCTACAATGAGCAGTTCTTC
cdr3_aa: CASSQDSGSSYNEQFF

clone_size: .
d_call: .
j_call: TRBJ1-4
v_call: TRBV5-4
cdr3_nt: TGTGCCAGCAGCTTGTATGCAACTAATGAAAAACTGTTTTTT
cdr3_aa: CASSLYATNEKLFF

clone_size: .
d_call: TRBD1
j_call: TRBJ2-1
v_call: TRBV5-6
cdr3_nt: TGTGCCAGCAGCAGACCGGGACAGGGGTTCCATGAGCAGTTCTTC
cdr3_aa: CASSRPGQGFHEQFF

clone_size: .
d_call: .
j_call: TRBJ1-4
v_call: TRBV28
cdr3_nt: TGTGCCAGCAGTCTTGCAGGGTCAACTAATGAAAAACTGTTTTTT
cdr3_aa: CASSLAGSTNEKLFF

clone_size: .
d_call: .
j_call: TRBJ2-1
v_call: TRBV10-3
cdr3_nt: TGTGCCATCAGTGCCCAAGCGGACAATGAGCAGTTCTTC
cdr3_aa: CAISAQADNEQFF

clone_size: .
d_call: TRBD1
j_call: TRBJ2-1
v_call: TRBV29-1
cdr3_nt: TGCAGCGTTGAATCTGGGACAGGGGGCAATGAGCAGTTCTTC
cdr3_aa: CSVESGTGGNEQFF

clone_size: .
d_call: .
j_call: TRBJ2-7
v_call: TRBV7-9
cdr3_nt: TGTGCCAGCAGCTTAGCTGAGACTTATCGGCAGTACTTC
cdr3_aa: CASSLAETYRQYF

clone_size: .
d_call: .
j_call: TRBJ2-4
v_call: TRBV7-9
cdr3_nt: TGTGCCAGCAGCATGACAACCGCCAAAAACATTCAGTACTTC
cdr3_aa: CASSMTTAKNIQYF

clone_size: .
d_call: TRBD1
j_call: TRBJ1-1
v_call: TRBV5-1
cdr3_nt: TGCGCCAGCAGCTCACGGACAGGTCGGGGAAACACTGAAGCTTTCTTT
cdr3_aa: CASSSRTGRGNTEAFF

clone_size: once
d_call: .
j_call: TRBJ2-6
v_call: TRBV11-2
cdr3_nt: TGTGCCAGCAGCCAACGACCTCAGGGAACGGGGGCCAACGTCCTGACTTTC
cdr3_aa: CASSQRPQGTGANVLTF

clone_size: .
d_call: TRBD1
j_call: TRBJ2-1
v_call: TRBV7-6
cdr3_nt: TGTGCCAGCAGCCGCGGACAGGGGAGGGAGTCGGAGCAGTTCTTC
cdr3_aa: CASSRGQGRESEQFF

clone_size: .
d_call: .
j_call: TRBJ2-4
v_call: TRBV28
cdr3_nt: TGTGCCAGCAGTTTAATCGGCGGGGACATTCAGTACTTC
cdr3_aa: CASSLIGGDIQYF

clone_size: .
d_call: .
j_call: TRBJ2-1
v_call: TRBV7-9
cdr3_nt: TGTGCCAGCAGCTTAGGCCTTTCTGGCGAGCAGTTCTTC
cdr3_aa: CASSLGLSGEQFF